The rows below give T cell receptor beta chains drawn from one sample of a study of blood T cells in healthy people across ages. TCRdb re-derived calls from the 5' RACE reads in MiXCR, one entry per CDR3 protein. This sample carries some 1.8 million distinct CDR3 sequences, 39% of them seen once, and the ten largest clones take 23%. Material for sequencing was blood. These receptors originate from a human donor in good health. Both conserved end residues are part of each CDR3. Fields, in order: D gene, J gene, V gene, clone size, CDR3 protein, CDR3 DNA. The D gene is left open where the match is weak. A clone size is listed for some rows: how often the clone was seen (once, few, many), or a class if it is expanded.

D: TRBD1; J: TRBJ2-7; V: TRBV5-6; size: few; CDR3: CASSHTTGGFTYEQYF; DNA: TGTGCCAGCAGCCACACGACAGGGGGCTTTACGTACGAGCAGTACTTC
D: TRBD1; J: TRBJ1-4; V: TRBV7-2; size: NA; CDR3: CASSLRTGEGEKLFF; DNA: TGTGCCAGCAGCCTCAGGACAGGGGAGGGTGAAAAACTGTTTTTT
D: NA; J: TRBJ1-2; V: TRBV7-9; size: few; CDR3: CASSLTGINGHTF; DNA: TGTGCCAGCAGCTTAACAGGGATAAATGGTCACACCTTC
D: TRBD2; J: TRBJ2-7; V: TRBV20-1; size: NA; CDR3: CSARLAGGPDEQYF; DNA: TGCAGTGCTAGACTAGCGGGAGGACCAGACGAGCAGTACTTC
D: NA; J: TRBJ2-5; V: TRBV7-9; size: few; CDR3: CASSLLPVWGGQETQYF; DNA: TGTGCAAGCAGCTTACTCCCAGTTTGGGGTGGCCAAGAGACCCAGTACTTC
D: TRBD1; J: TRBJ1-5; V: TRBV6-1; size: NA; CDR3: CASRITGVSNQPQHF; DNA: TGTGCCAGCAGGATAACAGGGGTGAGCAATCAGCCCCAGCATTTT
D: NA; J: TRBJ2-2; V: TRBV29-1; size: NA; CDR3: CSVGDRSNTGELFF; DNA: TGTAGCGTTGGCGATCGATCGAACACCGGGGAGCTGTTTTTT
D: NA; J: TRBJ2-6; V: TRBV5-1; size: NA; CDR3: CASSLEVSSGANVLTF; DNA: TGCGCCAGCAGCTTGGAAGTGAGCTCTGGGGCCAACGTCCTGACTTTC
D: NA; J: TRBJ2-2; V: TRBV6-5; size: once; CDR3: CASSQPPGTGELFF; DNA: TGTGCCAGTTCACAGCCCCCGGGGACCGGGGAGCTGTTTTTT
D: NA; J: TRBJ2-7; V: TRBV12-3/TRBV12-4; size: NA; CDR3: CASSLNTGKQYF; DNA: TGTGCCAGCAGTTTAAACACCGGGAAGCAGTACTTC
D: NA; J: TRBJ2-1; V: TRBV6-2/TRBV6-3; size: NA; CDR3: CASGPMFGTLNNEQFF; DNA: TGTGCCAGCGGACCTATGTTTGGGACACTAAACAATGAGCAGTTCTTC